A single sample gave rise to the 19 T cell receptor beta chains below, sequenced in a study of technical replicates of blood from several donors. Clones were read by immunoSEQ multiplex PCR, and TCRdb kept only the in-frame ones, dropping some. This sample has about 68,000 clones, with approximately 97% found just once. Material: T cells isolated from PBMCs. The receptors stem from a human donor in good health.

This clone was counted a single time. V usage is TRBV19 and J usage is TRBJ1-5; D is possibly TRBD1 (6 bases). The CDR3 sequence is 15 residues long. In germline, CDR1 is LNHDA, CDR2 SQIVND (reference sequence). The V end lost 3 bases, the J end lost 4 bases, and 13 bases lay between the germline ends. CDR3 sequence reads: CASSILDSWNQPQHF. The DNA of the CDR3 is TGTGCCAGTAGTATTCTGGACAGTTGGAATCAGCCCCAGCATTTT.

The V call is TRBV7-3, the J call TRBJ2-6, with D unresolved. CDR1 is SGHTA and CDR2 is FQGTGA in the germline V gene. V was cut by 4 bases and J by 3 bases, with 7 bases left in between. The CDR3 contains 14 residues. CDR3 region: CASSSQNGANVLTF. CDR3 nucleotide sequence: TGTGCCAGCAGCTCCCAAAATGGGGCCAACGTCCTGACTTTC.

V usage is TRBV29-1 and J usage is TRBJ2-3; a weak D match, TRBD2 (5 bases). The CDR3 spans 15 residues. Trimming left V 6 bases short and J 3 bases short, with 19 bases between. Per the germline V gene, CDR1 is SQVTM and CDR2 is ANQGSEA. CDR3 coding DNA: TGCAGCGTCGACCGGGCCGGTTCGGGAACAGATACGCAGTATTTT. It specifies CSVDRAGSGTDTQYF.

This clone was observed a single time. The rearrangement uses TRBV5-1 and TRBJ1-4; 10 bases map to TRBD1. Per the germline V gene, CDR1 is SGHRS and CDR2 is YFSETQ. V lost 3 bases to trimming and J lost 3 bases; unmatched junction nucleotides: 8. The CDR3 is 17 residues long. The CDR3 protein is CASSWGQGIGPNEKLFF. CDR3 DNA sequence: TGCGCCAGCAGCTGGGGACAGGGGATTGGACCTAATGAAAAACTGTTTTTT.

The chain has TRBV28 and TRBJ1-5; tentatively, D is TRBD1 (6 bases). The germline V gene has CDR1 MDHEN and CDR2 SYDVKM. The CDR3 extends over 16 amino acids. Trimming took off 5 bases at V and 4 bases at J, with 18 bases between the two ends. CDR3 nucleotides: TGTGCCAGCAGTCCATACCCAGGGGAACCTAATCAGCCCCAGCATTTT. Translation gives CASSPYPGEPNQPQHF.

The chain recombines TRBV11-2 with TRBJ1-1, with D unclear. The CDR3 covers 12 residues. The germline CDR1 and CDR2 sequences are SGHAT and FQNNGV. V lost 0 bases to trimming and J lost 7 bases, with 6 bases between them. CDR3 amino acids: CASSLDRSEAFF. The CDR3 nucleotides read TGTGCCAGCAGCTTAGACCGTAGTGAAGCTTTCTTT.

The chain uses TRBV20-1 and TRBJ2-7; unclear D gene. CDR1 DFQATT and CDR2 SNEGSKA come from the germline V gene (reference sequence). V lost 5 bases and J 3 bases, leaving 8 bases between the germline ends. The CDR3 totals 11 residues. The CDR3 here is CSAPGIYEQYF. In DNA, the CDR3 is TGCAGTGCTCCGGGTATCTACGAGCAGTACTTC.

The chain carries TRBV18 and TRBJ1-3, with D possibly TRBD1 on 5 matching bases. The V end was cut by 6 bases, the J end by 2 bases, with 14 bases between. CDR1 and CDR2 (germline): KGHSH, LQKENI. The CDR3 length is 15 residues. As DNA, the CDR3 is TGTGCCAGCTCCCCTCCCGGGGGAGCTGGAAACACCATATATTTT. Amino acid sequence: CASSPPGGAGNTIYF.

This sequence joins TRBV19 and TRBJ1-5; D might be TRBD1 (6 bases). Trimming removed 7 bases at V and 2 bases at J, with 15 bases between. CDR1 and CDR2 from the germline V gene are LNHDA and SQIVND (reference sequence). There are 15 residues in the CDR3. DNA for the CDR3: TGTGCCAGTACTATGACAGGAAACGGCAATCAGCCCCAGCATTTT. The encoded protein is CASTMTGNGNQPQHF.

J is TRBJ1-2 and V is TRBV6-1; a weak D match, TRBD1 (6 bases). CDR1 is MNHNS, CDR2 SASEGT, per germline. The CDR3 is 15 residues long. With 2 bases removed from V and 5 bases from J, the gap between germline ends came to 15 bases. The CDR3 region is CASSEYKGQGYGYTF. CDR3 nucleotide sequence: TGTGCCAGCAGTGAATATAAGGGGCAGGGGTATGGCTACACCTTC.

This rearrangement joins TRBV6-5 to TRBJ2-7, with D unresolved. The V gene's germline CDR1 is MNHEY and CDR2 SVGAGI. V lost 7 bases, J lost 3 bases, and 10 bases lay in between. The CDR3 contains 12 residues. CDR3 bases: TGTGCCAGCAATAGAGGTGACTACGAGCAGTACTTC. It specifies CASNRGDYEQYF.

This clone was seen more than once but under ten times. The CDR3 is CSVESREKGTEAFF. As DNA, the CDR3 is TGCAGCGTTGAAAGCAGGGAAAAAGGCACTGAAGCTTTCTTT. This sequence joins TRBV29-1 and TRBJ1-1; D might be TRBD1 (5 bases). CDR3 length: 14 amino acids. Deletions cut 2 bases from V and 4 bases from J, with 14 bases between. Germline CDR1 reads SQVTM; CDR2 reads ANQGSEA.

V is TRBV11-3 and J is TRBJ1-2; TRBD1 matches at 7 bases. The CDR3 runs 16 residues. V gave up 5 bases and J gave up 4 bases; unmatched junction bases: 13. Germline-derived CDR1 and CDR2 are SGHNT and YENEEA. The DNA of the CDR3 is TGTGCCAGCAGCCCCCGACTGACAGGGATTGGCTATGGCTACACCTTC. This encodes CASSPRLTGIGYGYTF. The full variable domain, its missing parts supplied by reference TRBV11-3 and TRBJ1-2, is EAGVVQSPRYKIIEKKQPVAFWCNPISGHNTLYWYLQNLGQGPELLIRYENEEAVDDSQLPKDRFSAERLKGVDSTLKIQPAELGDSAVYLCASSPRLTGIGYGYTFGSGTRLTVV.

V and J are TRBV5-1 and TRBJ1-3; D may be TRBD1 (6 bases). This CDR3 spans 15 amino acids. Germline V gene lookup returns CDR1 SGHRS and CDR2 YFSETQ. Trimming took off 4 bases at V and 0 bases at J, with 11 bases between the two ends. The CDR3 loop reads CASSPWTVSGNTIYF. CDR3 DNA: TGCGCCAGCAGCCCGTGGACAGTCTCTGGAAACACCATATATTTT.

This clone was recorded only once. The V and J genes are TRBV19 and TRBJ1-3; D remains ambiguous. Germline CDR1 and CDR2: LNHDA and SQIVND (reference sequence). CDR3 size: 15 residues. V was clipped by 6 bases and J by 0 bases, with 12 bases between them. As DNA, the CDR3 is TGTGCCAGTAGCGCTAATGCGGACTCTGGAAACACCATATATTTT. This translates into CASSANADSGNTIYF.

This chain joins TRBV29-1 and TRBJ1-1; possible D gene TRBD1, 5 bases. V was shortened by 6 bases and J by 5 bases, with 16 bases between the two germline ends. The CDR3 has 13 residues. Germline V gene data show CDR1 as SQVTM and CDR2 as ANQGSEA. CDR3 amino acids: CSVDQGIQTEAFF. CDR3 nucleotides: TGCAGCGTCGATCAGGGTATTCAAACTGAAGCTTTCTTT. The complete variable domain, with remaining parts taken from reference TRBV29-1 and TRBJ1-1, reads SAVISQKPSRDICQRGTSLTIQCQVDSQVTMMFWYRQQPGQSLTLIATANQGSEATYESGFVIDKFPISRPNLTFSTLTVSNMSPEDSSIYLCSVDQGIQTEAFFGQGTRLTVV.

The J gene is TRBJ1-5, the V gene TRBV28; 9 bases map to TRBD1. This CDR3 is 16 amino acids long. The V and J ends lost 2 bases and 6 bases, in that order; junction bases with no gene match: 8. CDR1 MDHEN and CDR2 SYDVKM come from the germline V gene. CDR3 sequence (DNA): TGTGCCAGCAGTTTACCTGGGACAGGGTTTAGTCAGCCCCAGCATTTT. This translates into CASSLPGTGFSQPQHF. Looking up the rest from reference TRBV28 and TRBJ1-5 gives the full variable domain: DVKVTQSSRYLVKRTGEKVFLECVQDMDHENMFWYRQDPGLGLRLIYFSYDVKMKEKGDIPEGYSVSREKKERFSLILESASTNQTSMYLCASSLPGTGFSQPQHFGDGTRLSIL.

The J gene is TRBJ1-4, the V gene TRBV9; D not certain. V shed 2 bases and J shed 5 bases, with 13 bases lying between them. Germline CDR1 is SGDLS and CDR2 is YYNGEE. This CDR3 comprises 15 residues. Here the CDR3 reads CASSVSLSGNEKLFF. In DNA, the CDR3 is TGTGCCAGCAGCGTTAGCCTTAGCGGCAATGAAAAACTGTTTTTT.

The V gene is TRBV6-5, the J gene TRBJ2-3; a possible D gene is TRBD2 (6 bases). The V gene lost 0 bases and the J gene lost 2 bases, with 9 bases spanning the gap. The germline V gene has CDR1 MNHEY and CDR2 SVGAGI. The CDR3 length is 15 residues. The chain's CDR3 is CASSYSSGVTDTQYF. The CDR3 DNA reads TGTGCCAGCAGTTACTCGTCGGGGGTCACAGATACGCAGTATTTT.